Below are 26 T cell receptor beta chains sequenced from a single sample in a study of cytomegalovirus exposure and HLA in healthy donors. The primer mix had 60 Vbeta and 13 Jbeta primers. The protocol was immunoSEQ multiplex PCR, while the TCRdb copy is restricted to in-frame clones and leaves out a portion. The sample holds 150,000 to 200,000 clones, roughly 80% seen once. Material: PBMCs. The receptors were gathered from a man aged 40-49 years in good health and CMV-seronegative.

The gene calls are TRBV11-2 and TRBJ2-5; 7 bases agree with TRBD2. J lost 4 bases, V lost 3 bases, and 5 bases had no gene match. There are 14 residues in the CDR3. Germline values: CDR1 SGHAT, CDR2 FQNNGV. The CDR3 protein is CASSFRGEGETQYF. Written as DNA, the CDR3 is TGTGCCAGCAGCTTCCGTGGGGAGGGAGAGACCCAGTACTTC. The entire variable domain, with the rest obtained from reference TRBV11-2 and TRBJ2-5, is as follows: EAGVAQSPRYKIIEKRQSVAFWCNPISGHATLYWYQQILGQGPKLLIQFQNNGVVDDSQLPKDRFSAERLKGVDSTLKIQPAKLEDSAVYLCASSFRGEGETQYFGPGTRLLVL.

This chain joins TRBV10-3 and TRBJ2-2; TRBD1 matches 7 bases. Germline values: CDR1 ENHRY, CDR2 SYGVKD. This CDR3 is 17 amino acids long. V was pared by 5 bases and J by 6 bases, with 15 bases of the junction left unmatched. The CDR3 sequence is CAISLTGRAATAGELFF. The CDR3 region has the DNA TGTGCCATCAGTTTGACAGGGCGAGCGGCTACGGCCGGGGAGCTGTTTTTT.

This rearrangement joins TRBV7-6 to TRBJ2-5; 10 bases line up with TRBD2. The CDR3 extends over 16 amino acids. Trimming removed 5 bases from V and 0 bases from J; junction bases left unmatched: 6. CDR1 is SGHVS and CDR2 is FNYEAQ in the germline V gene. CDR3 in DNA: TGTGCCAGCAGCAAGCTAGCGGGGGAGTACCAAGAGACCCAGTACTTC. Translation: CASSKLAGEYQETQYF.

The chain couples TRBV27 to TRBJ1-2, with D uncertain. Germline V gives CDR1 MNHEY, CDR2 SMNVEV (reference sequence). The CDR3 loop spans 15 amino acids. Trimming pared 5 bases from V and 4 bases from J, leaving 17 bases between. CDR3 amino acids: CASSARSGDIYGYTF. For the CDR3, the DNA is TGTGCCAGCAGTGCACGATCGGGAGACATCTATGGCTACACCTTC.

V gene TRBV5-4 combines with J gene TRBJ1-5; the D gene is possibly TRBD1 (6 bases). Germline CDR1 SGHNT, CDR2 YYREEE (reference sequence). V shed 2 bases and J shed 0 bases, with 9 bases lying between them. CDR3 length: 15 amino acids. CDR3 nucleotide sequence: TGTGCCAGCAGCTTACAGGGATATAGCAATCAGCCCCAGCATTTT. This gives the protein CASSLQGYSNQPQHF. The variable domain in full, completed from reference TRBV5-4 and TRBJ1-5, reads ETGVTQSPTHLIKTRGQQVTLRCSSQSGHNTVSWYQQALGQGPQFIFQYYREEENGRGNFPPRFSGLQFPNYSSELNVNALELDDSALYLCASSLQGYSNQPQHFGDGTRLSIL.

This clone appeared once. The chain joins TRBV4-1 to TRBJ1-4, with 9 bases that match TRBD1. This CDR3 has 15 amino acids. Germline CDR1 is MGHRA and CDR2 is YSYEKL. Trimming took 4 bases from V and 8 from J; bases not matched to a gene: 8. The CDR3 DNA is TGCGCCAGCAGCCGCGCACAGGGGGCGAGGGAAAAACTGTTTTTT. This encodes CASSRAQGAREKLFF.

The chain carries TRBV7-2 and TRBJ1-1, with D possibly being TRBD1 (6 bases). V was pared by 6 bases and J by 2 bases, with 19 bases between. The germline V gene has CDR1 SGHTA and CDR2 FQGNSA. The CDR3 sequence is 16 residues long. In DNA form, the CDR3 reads TGTGCCAGCAGGTTAACAGGGTTTGCTTATAACACTGAAGCTTTCTTT. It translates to CASRLTGFAYNTEAFF.

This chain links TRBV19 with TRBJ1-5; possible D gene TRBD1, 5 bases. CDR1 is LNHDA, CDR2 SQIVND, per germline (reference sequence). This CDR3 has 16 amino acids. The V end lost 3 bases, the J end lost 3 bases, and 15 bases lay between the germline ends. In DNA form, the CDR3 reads TGTGCCAGTAGTATCGGATTCGGGGGTCCCAATCAGCCCCAGCATTTT. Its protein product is CASSIGFGGPNQPQHF. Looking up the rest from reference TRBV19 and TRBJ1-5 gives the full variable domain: DGGITQSPKYLFRKEGQNVTLSCEQNLNHDAMYWYRQDPGQGLRLIYYSQIVNDFQKGDIAEGYSVSREKKESFPLTVTSAQKNPTAFYLCASSIGFGGPNQPQHFGDGTRLSIL.

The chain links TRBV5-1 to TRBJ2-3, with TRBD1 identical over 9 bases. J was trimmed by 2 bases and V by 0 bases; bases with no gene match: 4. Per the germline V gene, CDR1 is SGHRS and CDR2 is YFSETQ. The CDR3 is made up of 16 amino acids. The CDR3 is CASSLGDREDTDTQYF. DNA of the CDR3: TGCGCCAGCAGCTTGGGGGACAGGGAAGACACAGATACGCAGTATTTT. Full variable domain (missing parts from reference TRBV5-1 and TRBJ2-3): KAGVTQTPRYLIKTRGQQVTLSCSPISGHRSVSWYQQTPGQGLQFLFEYFSETQRNKGNFPGRFSGRQFSNSRSEMNVSTLELGDSALYLCASSLGDREDTDTQYFGPGTRLTVL.

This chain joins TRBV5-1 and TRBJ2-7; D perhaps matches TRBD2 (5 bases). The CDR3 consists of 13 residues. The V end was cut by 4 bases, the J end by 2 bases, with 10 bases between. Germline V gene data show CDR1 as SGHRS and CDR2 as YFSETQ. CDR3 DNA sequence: TGCGCCAGCAGCACTGCCGGGACCTACGAGCAGTACTTC. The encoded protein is CASSTAGTYEQYF.

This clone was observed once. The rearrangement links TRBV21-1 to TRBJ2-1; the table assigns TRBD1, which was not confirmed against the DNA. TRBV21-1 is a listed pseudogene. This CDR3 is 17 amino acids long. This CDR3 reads CASSQGPTMLSYNEQFF. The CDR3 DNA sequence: TGTGCCAGCAGCCAGGGGCCCACCATGCTCTCCTACAATGAGCAGTTCTTC.

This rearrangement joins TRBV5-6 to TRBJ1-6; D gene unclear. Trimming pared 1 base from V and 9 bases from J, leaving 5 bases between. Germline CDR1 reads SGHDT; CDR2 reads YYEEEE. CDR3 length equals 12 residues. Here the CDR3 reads CASSLRSSPLHF. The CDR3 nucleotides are TGTGCCAGCAGCTTGCGGAGTTCACCCCTCCACTTT.

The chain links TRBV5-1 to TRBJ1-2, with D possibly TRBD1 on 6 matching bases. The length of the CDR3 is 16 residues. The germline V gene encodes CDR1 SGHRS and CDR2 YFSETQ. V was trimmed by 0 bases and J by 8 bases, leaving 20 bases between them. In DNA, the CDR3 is TGCGCCAGCAGCTTGGCGTGGGGGACACAAGAGCGGGGCTACACCTTC. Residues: CASSLAWGTQERGYTF.

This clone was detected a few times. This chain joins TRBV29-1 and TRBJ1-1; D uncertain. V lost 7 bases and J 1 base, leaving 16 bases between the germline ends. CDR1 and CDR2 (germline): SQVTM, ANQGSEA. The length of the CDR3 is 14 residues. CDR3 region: CSGTSSWGNTEAFF. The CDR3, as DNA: TGCAGCGGGACTTCCTCCTGGGGGAACACTGAAGCTTTCTTT.

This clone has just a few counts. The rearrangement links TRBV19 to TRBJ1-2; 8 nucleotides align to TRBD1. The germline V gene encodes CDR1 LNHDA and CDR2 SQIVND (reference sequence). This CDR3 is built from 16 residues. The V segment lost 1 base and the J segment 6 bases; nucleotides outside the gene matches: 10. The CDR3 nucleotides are TGTGCCAGTAGTATAGTCCCCCGCGGGACAGGAAATGGCTACACCTTC. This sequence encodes CASSIVPRGTGNGYTF.

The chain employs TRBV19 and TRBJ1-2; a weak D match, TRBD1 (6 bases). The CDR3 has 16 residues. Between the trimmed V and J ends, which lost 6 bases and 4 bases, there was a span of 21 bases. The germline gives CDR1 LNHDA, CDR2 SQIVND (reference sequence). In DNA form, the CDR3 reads TGTGCCAGTAGACCCCTAATTAGGGGGTCTAGCTATGGCTACACCTTC. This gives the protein CASRPLIRGSSYGYTF.

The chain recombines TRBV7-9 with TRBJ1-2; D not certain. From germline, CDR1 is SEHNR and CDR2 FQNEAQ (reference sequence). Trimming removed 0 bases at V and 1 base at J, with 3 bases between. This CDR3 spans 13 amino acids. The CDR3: CASSLAGNYGYTF. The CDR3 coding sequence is TGTGCCAGCAGCTTAGCCGGTAACTATGGCTACACCTTC.

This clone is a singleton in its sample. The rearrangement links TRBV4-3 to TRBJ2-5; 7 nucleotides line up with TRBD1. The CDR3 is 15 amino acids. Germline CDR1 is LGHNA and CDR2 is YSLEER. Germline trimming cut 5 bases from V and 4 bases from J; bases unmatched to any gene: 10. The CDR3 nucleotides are TGCGCCAGCAGCTCCTACAGGGGTGAAGGAGAGACCCAGTACTTC. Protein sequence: CASSSYRGEGETQYF.

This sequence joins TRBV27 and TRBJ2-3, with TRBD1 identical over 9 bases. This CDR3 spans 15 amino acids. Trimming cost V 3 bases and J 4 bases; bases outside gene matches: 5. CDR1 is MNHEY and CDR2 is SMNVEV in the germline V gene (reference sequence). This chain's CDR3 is CASSFSTGGPDTQYF. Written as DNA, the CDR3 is TGTGCCAGCAGTTTCAGCACAGGGGGCCCAGATACGCAGTATTTT.

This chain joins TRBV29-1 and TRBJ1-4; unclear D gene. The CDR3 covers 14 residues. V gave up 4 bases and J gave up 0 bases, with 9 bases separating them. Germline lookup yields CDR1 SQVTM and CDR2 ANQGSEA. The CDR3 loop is CSVGGVATNEKLFF. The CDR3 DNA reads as TGCAGCGTTGGAGGAGTAGCAACTAATGAAAAACTGTTTTTT.

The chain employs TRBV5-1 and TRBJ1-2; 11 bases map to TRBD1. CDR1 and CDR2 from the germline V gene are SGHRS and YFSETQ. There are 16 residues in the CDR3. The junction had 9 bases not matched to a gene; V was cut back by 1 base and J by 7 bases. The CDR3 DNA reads TGCGCCAGCAGCTTGTATACGGACAGGGGGCAAGGTGGCTACACCTTC. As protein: CASSLYTDRGQGGYTF.

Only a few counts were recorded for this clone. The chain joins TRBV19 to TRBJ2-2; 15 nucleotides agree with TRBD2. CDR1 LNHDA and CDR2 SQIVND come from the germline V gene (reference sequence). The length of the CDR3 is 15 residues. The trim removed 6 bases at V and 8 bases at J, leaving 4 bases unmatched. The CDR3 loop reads CASSGLAGGPGELFF. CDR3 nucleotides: TGTGCCAGTAGCGGACTAGCGGGAGGGCCGGGGGAGCTGTTTTTT.

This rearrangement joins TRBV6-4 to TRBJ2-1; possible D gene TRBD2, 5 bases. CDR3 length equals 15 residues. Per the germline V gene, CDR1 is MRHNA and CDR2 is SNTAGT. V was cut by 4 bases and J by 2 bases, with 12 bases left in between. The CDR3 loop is CASSVISGTYNEQFF. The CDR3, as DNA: TGTGCCAGCAGTGTGATCAGCGGAACCTACAATGAGCAGTTCTTC.

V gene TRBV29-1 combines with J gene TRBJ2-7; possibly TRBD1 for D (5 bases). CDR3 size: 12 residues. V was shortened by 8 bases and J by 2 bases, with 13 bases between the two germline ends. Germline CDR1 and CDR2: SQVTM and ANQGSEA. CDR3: CSFRAGTYEQYF. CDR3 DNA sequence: TGCAGCTTTAGAGCAGGGACCTACGAGCAGTACTTC.

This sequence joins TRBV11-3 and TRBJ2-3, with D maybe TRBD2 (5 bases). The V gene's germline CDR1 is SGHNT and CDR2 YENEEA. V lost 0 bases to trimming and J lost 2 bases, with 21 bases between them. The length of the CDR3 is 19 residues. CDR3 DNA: TGTGCCAGCAGCTTAGATCCAGAGCTCACAGCGGACCCCACAGATACGCAGTATTTT. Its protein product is CASSLDPELTADPTDTQYF. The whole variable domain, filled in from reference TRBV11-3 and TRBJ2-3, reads EAGVVQSPRYKIIEKKQPVAFWCNPISGHNTLYWYLQNLGQGPELLIRYENEEAVDDSQLPKDRFSAERLKGVDSTLKIQPAELGDSAVYLCASSLDPELTADPTDTQYFGPGTRLTVL.

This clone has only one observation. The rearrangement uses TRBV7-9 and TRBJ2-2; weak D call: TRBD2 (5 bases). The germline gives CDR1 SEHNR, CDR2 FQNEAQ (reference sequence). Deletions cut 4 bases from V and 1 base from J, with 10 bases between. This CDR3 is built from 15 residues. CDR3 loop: CASSSAAVNTGELFF. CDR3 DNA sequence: TGTGCCAGCAGCTCGGCAGCGGTGAACACCGGGGAGCTGTTTTTT.